This T cell receptor beta chain was sequenced for a study of shared clonotypes between healthy human individuals. The method was immunoSEQ multiplex PCR; TCRdb's version includes in-frame clones alone and lacks a portion of them. The table includes more than 500,000 clones, roughly 95% detected once. The CDR3 extends over 14 amino acids. V dropped 4 bases and J dropped 7 bases, with 17 bases sitting between them. The germline gives CDR1 MNHEY, CDR2 SMNVEV (reference sequence). This TCR was sampled from a woman aged 25 to 45 in good health. The chain uses TRBV27 and TRBJ2-7; perhaps D is TRBD1 or TRBD2 (5 bases each). Specimen: naive CD4+ T cells sorted from blood. The sample's subset: CD45RA+ positively selected. The CDR3 loop is CASSSGTWAEEQYF. CDR3 in DNA: TGTGCCAGCAGTTCCGGGACCTGGGCGGAGGAGCAGTACTTC.